The rows below give T cell receptor beta chains drawn from one sample of a study of blood T cell repertoires in COVID-19. Profiling relied on immunoSEQ multiplex PCR, and the TCRdb table lists in-frame clones only, not all of them. This sample carries around 130,000 clones, approximately 86% of them seen once, and the ten largest clones take around 16%. The sample comprised peripheral blood. The receptor source for this set is a woman between 50 and 59 years old who had recovered from COVID-19. CDR3s include the opening cysteine and the closing phenylalanine or tryptophan. D genes are given only for firm matches. Only part of the rows carry a size: once, few, many, or a class if the clone is expanded.

TRBJ1-2	.	TRBV2	TRBD1	TGTGCCAGCAGCGTGACAGGGCTCGGCTACACCTTC	CASSVTGLGYTF
TRBJ1-6	.	TRBV5-3	TRBD1	TGTGCCAGAAGCTTGGAAACGGGACAGGTAAGTTCACCCCTCCACTTT	CARSLETGQVSSPLHF
TRBJ2-2	.	TRBV11-3	TRBD1	TGTGCCAGCAGCTTAGCCGGACAGGGACCGAACACCGGGGAGCTGTTTTTT	CASSLAGQGPNTGELFF
TRBJ2-3	.	TRBV30	.	TGTGCCTGGAAGGGTCTAGCCGCAGCTAGCACAGATACGCAGTATTTT	CAWKGLAAASTDTQYF
TRBJ1-1	.	TRBV6-4	.	TGTGCCAGTGGGACCTACAGGGATAGGGGACACACTGAAGCTTTCTTT	CASGTYRDRGHTEAFF
TRBJ1-6	once	TRBV2	TRBD1	TGTGCCAGCAGTGAGTGGGACAGCTATAATTCACCCCTCCACTTT	CASSEWDSYNSPLHF
TRBJ2-3	.	TRBV5-1	TRBD2	TGCGCCAGCAGCTCTAACGGACTAGCGACAGATACGCAGTATTTT	CASSSNGLATDTQYF
TRBJ1-2	.	TRBV2	TRBD1	TGTGCCAGCAGTGGACAGGGTATTAACTATGGCTACACCTTC	CASSGQGINYGYTF
TRBJ1-3	.	TRBV7-8	.	TGTGCCAGCAGCTTGGGGGGATCCGGAAACACCATATATTTT	CASSLGGSGNTIYF
TRBJ2-5	.	TRBV9	.	TGTGCCAGCAGCCCAGACGGCGGGTCCCAGTACTTC	CASSPDGGSQYF
TRBJ2-5	.	TRBV29-1	TRBD2	TGCAGCGTTGAAGGGGGACTAGCGGGAGAGGAGACCCAGTACTTC	CSVEGGLAGEETQYF
TRBJ1-4	.	TRBV10-3	.	TGTGCCACTTGCGCCACAACAGGGAGTGAAAAACTGTTTTTT	CATCATTGSEKLFF
TRBJ2-4	.	TRBV6-5	TRBD2	TGTGCCAGCACCGGGGGGACCGCCATCAAAAACATTCAGTACTTC	CASTGGTAIKNIQYF
TRBJ1-5	.	TRBV15	TRBD1	TGTGCCACCAGCAGGCATGGGGGACAGGGCAATCAGCCCCAGCATTTT	CATSRHGGQGNQPQHF
TRBJ2-5	.	TRBV19	.	TGTGCCAGTACCATAGGAACGGGGGGCGGGGAGACCCAGTACTTC	CASTIGTGGGETQYF
TRBJ2-5	.	TRBV7-9	TRBD1	TGTGCCAGCAGCAGAGGGACAGGGAAAGAGACCCAGTACTTC	CASSRGTGKETQYF
TRBJ2-1	.	TRBV6-6	TRBD2	TGTGCCAGCAGCCCCCGGACTAGCGATGGGGATGAGCAGTTCTTC	CASSPRTSDGDEQFF
TRBJ2-1	.	TRBV6-5	.	TGTGCCAGCAGTCCCGCGGGACAGAACTACAATGAGCAGTTCTTC	CASSPAGQNYNEQFF
TRBJ2-7	.	TRBV2	.	TGTGCCAGCAGTGAACAGGGGCCCTACGAGCAGTACTTC	CASSEQGPYEQYF
TRBJ2-4	once	TRBV4-1	.	TGCGCCAGCAGCCAACTACACGGGGGAATTCAGTACTTC	CASSQLHGGIQYF
TRBJ2-3	.	TRBV5-1	.	TGCGCCAGCAGCTTGGTGGGGCGCAGCACAGATACGCAGTATTTT	CASSLVGRSTDTQYF
TRBJ2-1	.	TRBV7-2	TRBD2	TGTGCCAGCAGCTTAGCGGCTAGCGGGACCTACAATGAGCAGTTCTTC	CASSLAASGTYNEQFF
TRBJ2-1	.	TRBV6-2/TRBV6-3	.	TGTGCCAGCAGTTACACTAGTTCGAGGAATGAGCAGTTCTTC	CASSYTSSRNEQFF
TRBJ2-7	.	TRBV3-1/TRBV3-2	TRBD1	TGTGCCAGCAGTAAATCCGCGGTAGGGGGCGCGCTCTACGAGCAGTACTTC	CASSKSAVGGALYEQYF
TRBJ2-7	once	TRBV12-3/TRBV12-4	TRBD1	TGTGCCAGCAGTCCTGGGACAGGGCTCGAGCAGTACTTC	CASSPGTGLEQYF
TRBJ2-1	.	TRBV5-3	TRBD2	TGTGCCAGAAGCTTGGCACAGCGGGACGACAATGAGCAGTTCTTC	CARSLAQRDDNEQFF
TRBJ2-3	once	TRBV19	TRBD2	TGTGCCAGTAGTACCGTGTACCTAGCGGGGGGGCAGGCAGATACGCAGTATTTT	CASSTVYLAGGQADTQYF
TRBJ1-6	.	TRBV18	.	TGTGCCAGCTCACATGATAGACTGAGATCACCCCTCCACTTT	CASSHDRLRSPLHF
TRBJ2-7	.	TRBV19	TRBD2	TGTGCCAGTAGTATAGTCGCGGGAGTACTTTACGAGCAGTACTTC	CASSIVAGVLYEQYF
TRBJ2-3	.	TRBV19	TRBD2	TGTGCCAGTAGTAGGCGGGGGGCAGCAGATACGCAGTATTTT	CASSRRGAADTQYF
TRBJ2-7	.	TRBV4-3	.	TGCGCCAGCAGCCCATCGACCGGGACAAGATCCTACGAGCAGTACTTC	CASSPSTGTRSYEQYF
TRBJ2-3	.	TRBV9	TRBD1	TGTGCCAGCAGCGTACGGGACAGGGGACAAGATACGCAGTATTTT	CASSVRDRGQDTQYF
TRBJ1-2	.	TRBV5-6	.	TGTGCCAGCAGCTTGGCGGGTGGCTATGGCTACACCTTC	CASSLAGGYGYTF
TRBJ1-3	.	TRBV5-8	.	TGTGCCAGCAGGCGGTGGGGAGGGGGCTCTGGAAACACCATATATTTT	CASRRWGGGSGNTIYF
TRBJ1-1	.	TRBV6-5	.	TGTGCCAGTACTGGGCCGGCCGAAGCTTTCTTT	CASTGPAEAFF